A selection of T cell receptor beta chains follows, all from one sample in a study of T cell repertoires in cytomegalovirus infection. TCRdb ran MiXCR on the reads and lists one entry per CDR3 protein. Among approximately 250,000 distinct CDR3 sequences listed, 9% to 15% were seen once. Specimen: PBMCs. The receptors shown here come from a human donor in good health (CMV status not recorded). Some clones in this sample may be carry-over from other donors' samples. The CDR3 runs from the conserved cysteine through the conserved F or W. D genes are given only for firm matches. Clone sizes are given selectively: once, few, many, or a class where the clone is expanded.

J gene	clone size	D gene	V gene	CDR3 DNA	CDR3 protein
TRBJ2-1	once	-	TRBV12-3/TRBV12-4	TGTGCCAGCAGTTTAGGAGGAGGAGGGTTCTTC	CASSLGGGGFF
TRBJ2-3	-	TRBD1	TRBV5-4	TGTGCCAGCAGCGCCTACAGGGGTATGATCACAGATACGCAGTATTTT	CASSAYRGMITDTQYF
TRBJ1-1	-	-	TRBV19	TGTGCCAGTACGGTCCGCCGACCAGTGGACACTGAAGCTTTCTTT	CASTVRRPVDTEAFF
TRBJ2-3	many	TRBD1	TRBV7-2	TGTGCCAGCAGCCGGGACAGGGCGGCAGATACGCAGTATTTT	CASSRDRAADTQYF
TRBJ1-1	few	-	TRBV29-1	TGCAGCGTTGTGGAAGGGGTTACTGAAGCTTTCTTT	CSVVEGVTEAFF
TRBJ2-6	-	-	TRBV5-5	TGTGCCAGCAGCTCCATGGATCCCGCTGGGGCCAACGTCCTGACTTTC	CASSSMDPAGANVLTF
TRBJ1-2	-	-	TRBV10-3	TGTGCCATCAGCCGGGACCCAGCTAACTATGGCTACACCTTC	CAISRDPANYGYTF
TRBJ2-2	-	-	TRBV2	-	CASSEFRGRNTGELFF
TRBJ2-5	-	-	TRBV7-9	TGTGCCAGCCCCGCAACCCAGTACTTC	CASPATQYF
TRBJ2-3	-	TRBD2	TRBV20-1	TGCAGTGCTTACCTTAGCGGGAGCAAGGATACGCAGTATTTT	CSAYLSGSKDTQYF
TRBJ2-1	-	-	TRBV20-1	TGCAGTGCTATTTGGCGAGTCGATGAGCAGTTCTTC	CSAIWRVDEQFF
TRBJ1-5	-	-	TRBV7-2	TGTGCCAGCAGCTTTAGACAGGCTAGCAATCAGCCCCAGCATTTT	CASSFRQASNQPQHF
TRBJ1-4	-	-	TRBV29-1	TGCAGCGTTGCTCGGGCAGGGGTCGATGAAAAACTGTTTTTT	CSVARAGVDEKLFF
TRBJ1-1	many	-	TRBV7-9	TGTGCCAGCAGCTTACTTCAGGGGAAAGGGGAAGCTTTCTTT	CASSLLQGKGEAFF
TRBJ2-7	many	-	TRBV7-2	TGTGCCAGCAGCTCTGACAGGACCCTGTACTTC	CASSSDRTLYF
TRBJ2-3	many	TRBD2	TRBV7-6	TGTGCCAGCAGCTCCCGGACTAGCGGAAGCACAGATACGCAGTATTTT	CASSSRTSGSTDTQYF
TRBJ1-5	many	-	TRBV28	TGTGCCAGCTCCCCTTCCAGCAATCAGCCCCAGCATTTT	CASSPSSNQPQHF
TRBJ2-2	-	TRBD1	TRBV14	TGTGCCAGCAGCTACCACAGGGGAAACACCGGGGAGCTGTTTTTT	CASSYHRGNTGELFF
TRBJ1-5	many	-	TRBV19	TGTGCCAGTAGACCCACAGGCCCAGGGGACAATCAGCCCCAGCATTTT	CASRPTGPGDNQPQHF
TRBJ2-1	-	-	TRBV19	TGTGCCAGTAGGAGCACACCACGGCACAATGAGCAGTTCTTC	CASRSTPRHNEQFF
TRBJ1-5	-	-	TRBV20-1	TGCAGTGCTAGAGTGGGGCCAGGTAGCAATCAGCCCCAGCATTTT	CSARVGPGSNQPQHF
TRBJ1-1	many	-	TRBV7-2	TGTGCCAGCAGCTTACACGCCAGGGATTGGATAACTGAAGCTTTCTTT	CASSLHARDWITEAFF
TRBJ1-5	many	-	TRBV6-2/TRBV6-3	TGTGCCAGTGTGACCGATCAGGGTCAGCCCCAGCATTTT	CASVTDQGQPQHF
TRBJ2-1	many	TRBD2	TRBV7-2	TGTGCCAGCACCCTAAGGGGGCTAGCGGGAGGCTTCTCCTACAATGAGCAGTTCTTC	CASTLRGLAGGFSYNEQFF
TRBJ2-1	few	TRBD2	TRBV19	TGTGCCAGCCGGAGCGGGACGGCCGACAATGAGCAGTTCTTC	CASRSGTADNEQFF
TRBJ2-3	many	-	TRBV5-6	TGTGCCAGCAGCTTGTGGAATCCCCCTAGCACAGATACGCAGTATTTT	CASSLWNPPSTDTQYF
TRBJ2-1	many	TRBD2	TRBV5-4	TGTGCCAGCAGCTTACTAGCGGGGGGAGGCGATGAGCAGTTCTTC	CASSLLAGGGDEQFF
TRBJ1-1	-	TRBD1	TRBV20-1	TGCAGTGCCTCGACAGGGAACTCATACACCAACACTGAAGCTTTCTTT	CSASTGNSYTNTEAFF
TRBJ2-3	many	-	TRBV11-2	TGTGCCAGCAGCTTAAATGCGGGCACAGATACGCAGTATTTT	CASSLNAGTDTQYF
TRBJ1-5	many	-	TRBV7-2	TGTGCCAGCAGCCGCATATTCGACAGGCTAAATCAGCCCCAGCATTTT	CASSRIFDRLNQPQHF